The 29 T cell receptor beta chains in this list originate from one sample, sequenced in a study of identical twins. TCRdb ran MiXCR on the 5' RACE reads and lists one entry per CDR3 protein. The sample carries around 960,000 distinct CDR3 sequences, roughly 12% recorded once. The sample was also linked to a second study, of yellow fever vaccine responses in identical twins.

The sequenced sample was PBMCs. Receptor source: a young woman in good health.

This clonotype was counted a few times. It differs at one base from a far larger clone, so likely a read error. The chain has TRBV7-9 and TRBJ2-7; no reliable D call. CDR1 is SEHNR, CDR2 FQNEAQ, per germline (reference sequence). The CDR3 spans 11 residues. The CDR3 DNA follows: TGTGCCAGCAGCTTAGGGTACGAGCAGCACTTC. It specifies CASSLGYEQHF.

Many counts were recorded for this clonotype. The CDR3 spells CASSTSRDTQYF. The CDR3 bases are TGCGCCAGCAGCACCTCCAGGGATACGCAGTATTTT. The J gene is TRBJ2-3, the V gene TRBV5-1; D unclear. Trimming cost V 4 bases and J 6 bases, with 9 bases left between them. CDR3 length equals 12 residues. The germline V gene encodes CDR1 SGHRS and CDR2 YFSETQ.

The CDR3, as DNA: TGTGCCAGCAGTTTTGGCCTAGCGGGATTTAACAATGAGCAGTTCTTC. It is translated as CASSFGLAGFNNEQFF. V usage is TRBV28 and J usage is TRBJ2-1, with 9 positions matching TRBD2. The ends lost 3 bases at V and 5 bases at J; junction bases unmatched: 8. The germline gives CDR1 MDHEN, CDR2 SYDVKM. CDR3 length equals 16 residues.

This clonotype has a count of ten or more. This chain links TRBV12-3 or TRBV12-4 with TRBJ2-1, with 7 bases identical to TRBD2. With 6 bases clipped from V and 7 bases from J, the junction kept 3 bases outside the gene matches. CDR3 size: 12 residues. CDR3 residues: CASSWGGNEQFF. In DNA form, the CDR3 reads TGTGCCAGCAGCTGGGGGGGAAATGAGCAGTTCTTC.

This clonotype was seen more than once but under ten times. The rearrangement links TRBV7-6 to TRBJ2-1; 7 positions agree with TRBD2. V shed 5 bases and J 3 bases; nucleotides not matched to a gene: 13. This CDR3 is built from 17 residues. In germline, CDR1 is SGHVS, CDR2 FNYEAQ. The CDR3 coding sequence is TGTGCCAGCAGCCCTAGGGGTACTAGCGACTACTACAATGAGCAGTTCTTC. Amino acid sequence: CASSPRGTSDYYNEQFF. The whole variable domain, remainder taken from reference TRBV7-6 and TRBJ2-1, is GAGVSQSPRYKVTKRGQDVALRCDPISGHVSLYWYRQALGQGPEFLTYFNYEAQQDKSGLPNDRFSAERPEGSISTLTIQRTEQRDSAMYRCASSPRGTSDYYNEQFFGPGTRLTVL.

The rearrangement links TRBV7-7 to TRBJ2-1; D might be TRBD1 or TRBD2, each matching 5 bases. Trimming stripped 5 bases from V and 10 bases from J, with 15 bases between. Germline V gene sequence: CDR1 SSHAT, CDR2 FNYEAQ (reference sequence). This CDR3 spans 13 amino acids. CDR3 amino acids: CASSPRRKGEQFF. The DNA for the CDR3 is TGTGCCAGCAGCCCCCGGAGGAAGGGGGAGCAGTTCTTC. The full variable domain, completed using reference TRBV7-7 and TRBJ2-1, is GAGVSQSPRYKVTKRGQDVTLRCDPISSHATLYWYQQALGQGPEFLTYFNYEAQPDKSGLPSDRFSAERPEGSISTLTIQRTEQRDSAMYRCASSPRRKGEQFFGPGTRLTVL.

The chain uses TRBV24-1 and TRBJ2-5, with 8 bases fitting TRBD2. Germline assignment: CDR1 KGHDR and CDR2 SFDVKD. The V gene end was trimmed by 6 bases and the J gene end by 5 bases; junction bases not matched to a gene: 7. The CDR3 totals 14 residues. The CDR3 coding sequence is TGTGCCACCAGTAGAGCGGGGGACGCGGAGACCCAGTACTTC. Translating gives CATSRAGDAETQYF.

This clonotype was detected only a few times. V is TRBV12-3 or TRBV12-4 and J is TRBJ2-7; 9 bases line up with TRBD2. The CDR3 contains 14 residues. After removal of 6 bases from V and 2 bases from J, the junction contained 5 bases not matched to a gene. The CDR3 is CASRQAGGPYEQYF. CDR3 sequence (DNA): TGTGCCAGCAGACAAGCGGGAGGCCCCTACGAGCAGTACTTC.

V is TRBV11-1 and J is TRBJ1-1, with a tentative D call TRBD1 (5 bases). Germline CDR1 is SGHAT and CDR2 is FQDESV (reference sequence). V shed 5 bases and J shed 3 bases, with 22 bases lying between them. The CDR3 length is 17 residues. CDR3 sequence (DNA): TGTGCCAGCAGCACGCCCTCCGGGGGTTCCGGGGACACTGAAGCTTTCTTT. This sequence encodes CASSTPSGGSGDTEAFF.

V and J are TRBV5-1 and TRBJ2-5; 8 positions match TRBD2. Germline V gene data show CDR1 as SGHRS and CDR2 as YFSETQ. V shed 0 bases and J 1 base; nucleotides not matched to a gene: 8. The length of the CDR3 is 17 residues. The CDR3 protein is CASSLAVAGGPQETQYF. The CDR3 region has the DNA TGCGCCAGCAGCTTGGCCGTGGCGGGAGGCCCCCAAGAGACCCAGTACTTC.

The chain uses TRBV6-1 and TRBJ2-5; 8 positions match TRBD1. This CDR3 has 16 amino acids. The junction had 10 bases not matched to a gene; V was cut back by 5 bases and J by 2 bases. Germline lookup yields CDR1 MNHNS and CDR2 SASEGT. Here the CDR3 DNA reads TGTGCCAGCAGTAGGGGCTGGACAGGGTCACAAGAGACCCAGTACTTC. As protein: CASSRGWTGSQETQYF.

The chain employs TRBV6-5 and TRBJ2-3; 9 bases agree with TRBD2. CDR1 and CDR2 (germline): MNHEY, SVGAGI. The junction had 4 bases not matched to a gene; V was cut back by 0 bases and J by 0 bases. This CDR3 contains 17 residues. The CDR3 nucleotides are TGTGCCAGCAGTTACTCTCTAGCGGGGATAAGCACAGATACGCAGTATTTT. As protein: CASSYSLAGISTDTQYF.

For the CDR3, the DNA is TGCGCCAGCAGCACCACGGGCGGGACTAGCTCCTACGAGCAGTACTTC. This gives the protein CASSTTGGTSSYEQYF. The chain employs TRBV5-1 and TRBJ2-7, with TRBD2 matching over 8 bases. The ends lost 4 bases at V and 0 bases at J; junction bases unmatched: 9. This CDR3 is 16 amino acids long. Germline V lookup: CDR1 SGHRS, CDR2 YFSETQ.

The gene calls are TRBV6-5 and TRBJ2-2, with a possible D match to TRBD2 (6 bases). Germline CDR1 is MNHEY and CDR2 is SVGAGI. The V end lost 2 bases, the J end lost 8 bases, and 15 bases lay between the germline ends. The CDR3 extends over 15 amino acids. CDR3: CASSYTTRDSGELFF. In nucleotides, the CDR3 is TGTGCCAGCAGTTACACCACGAGGGACTCTGGGGAGCTGTTTTTT.

This chain joins TRBV5-1 and TRBJ2-1, with 10 bases that match TRBD2. Germline lookup yields CDR1 SGHRS and CDR2 YFSETQ. The CDR3 is made up of 14 amino acids. Trimming cost V 3 bases and J 8 bases; bases outside gene matches: 5. CDR3 nucleotide sequence: TGCGCCAGCAGCTCGCACCTAGCGGGAGATGAGCAGTTCTTC. This encodes CASSSHLAGDEQFF.

This clonotype was observed a few times. V usage is TRBV27 and J usage is TRBJ2-1, with D perhaps being TRBD1 or TRBD2 (5 bases each). CDR3 length: 13 amino acids. V gave up 8 bases and J gave up 9 bases, with 17 bases separating them. In germline, CDR1 is MNHEY, CDR2 SMNVEV (reference sequence). CDR3 bases: TGTGCCAGCCGTTCCCACGGGGCCGGTGAGCAGTTCTTC. Translated: CASRSHGAGEQFF.

This clonotype showed up just a few times. V and J are TRBV20-1 and TRBJ1-3; no reliable D call. Germline lookup yields CDR1 DFQATT and CDR2 SNEGSKA (reference sequence). Trimming took 5 bases from V and 3 from J, leaving 11 bases between them. The CDR3 has 13 residues. The CDR3 loop reads CSAEGRGGNTIYF. CDR3 in DNA: TGCAGTGCTGAGGGTCGTGGTGGAAACACCATATATTTT.

This clonotype turned up a few times. This rearrangement joins TRBV7-9 to TRBJ2-7; D is ambiguous. There are 15 residues in the CDR3. V dropped 1 base and J dropped 5 bases, with 15 bases sitting between them. Germline V gives CDR1 SEHNR, CDR2 FQNEAQ (reference sequence). The CDR3 DNA is TGTGCCAGCAGCTTAGGGTCTGGAATTGAGAACGAGCAGTACTTC. Protein sequence: CASSLGSGIENEQYF.

This clonotype was counted only a few times. The CDR3 DNA is TGTGCCAGCAGCCCAAATTCGGTCAGGACCACTGAAGCTTTCTTT. It yields the protein CASSPNSVRTTEAFF. The chain recombines TRBV4-2 with TRBJ1-1; D uncertain. The V gene's germline CDR1 is LGHNA and CDR2 YNFKEQ. V was clipped by 4 bases and J by 4 bases, with 16 bases between them. This CDR3 has 15 amino acids.

This clonotype was detected a few times. The gene calls are TRBV11-2 and TRBJ2-5; 7 bases are a match to TRBD2. CDR1 and CDR2 (germline): SGHAT, FQNNGV. J gave up 4 bases and V 6 bases, and 8 bases lay outside the gene matches. The CDR3 covers 14 residues. CDR3 amino acids: CASRLTAGVETQYF. The CDR3 DNA reads TGTGCCAGCAGACTAACTGCGGGGGTAGAGACCCAGTACTTC.

In this sample, this clonotype turned up a few times. Here the CDR3 reads CASSTYSGVEQFF. The CDR3 DNA is TGTGCCAGCAGCACGTACTCCGGGGTTGAGCAGTTCTTC. This rearrangement joins TRBV5-5 to TRBJ2-1; D is perhaps TRBD2 (5 bases). CDR1 SGHKS and CDR2 YYEKEE come from the germline V gene (reference sequence). The length of the CDR3 is 13 residues. V was pared by 4 bases and J by 9 bases, with 14 bases between.

At least ten counts were recorded for this clonotype. This chain links TRBV20-1 with TRBJ1-1, with TRBD1 as a possible D gene (5 bases). This CDR3 contains 12 residues. Germline V lookup: CDR1 DFQATT, CDR2 SNEGSKA (reference sequence). The germline V and J ends were trimmed by 0 bases and 6 bases, with 8 bases remaining between them. CDR3: CSARDLGPEAFF. CDR3 DNA: TGCAGTGCTAGAGATCTGGGACCTGAAGCTTTCTTT.

This clonotype was seen more than once but under ten times. The chain carries TRBV24-1 and TRBJ2-1; 9 bases are shared with TRBD2. The CDR3 runs to 15 residues. The germline CDR1 and CDR2 sequences are KGHDR and SFDVKD. Germline trimming cut 5 bases from V and 6 bases from J; bases unmatched to any gene: 7. The DNA of the CDR3 is TGTGCCACCAGTGTTGCGGGAGGGCTCTCCAATGAGCAGTTCTTC. Protein: CATSVAGGLSNEQFF.

The chain is built from TRBV29-1 and TRBJ2-1; 9 nucleotides agree with TRBD1. Germline trimming cut 1 base from V and 2 bases from J; bases unmatched to any gene: 3. Germline-derived CDR1 and CDR2 are SQVTM and ANQGSEA. The CDR3 spans 15 residues. The CDR3 loop is CSVEGRQGAYNEQFF. In nucleotides, the CDR3 is TGCAGCGTTGAAGGGCGACAGGGGGCCTACAATGAGCAGTTCTTC.

This clonotype was recorded a few times. The chain employs TRBV14 and TRBJ2-2, with 7 bases fitting TRBD1. Losses at the gene ends were 2 bases for V and 4 bases for J; bases not matched to a gene: 4. Looked up from germline, CDR1 is SGHDN and CDR2 is FVKESK. The CDR3 is made up of 15 amino acids. The CDR3 reads CASSQLDRITGELFF. The CDR3 nucleotides are TGTGCCAGCAGCCAATTGGACAGGATCACCGGGGAGCTGTTTTTT.

The V and J genes are TRBV5-5 and TRBJ2-7; D is ambiguous. Germline CDR1 and CDR2: SGHKS and YYEKEE (reference sequence). CDR3 length: 15 amino acids. The V and J ends lost 0 bases and 0 bases respectively, with 10 bases between them. The CDR3 DNA reads as TGTGCCAGCAGCTTGGACGGTCCAGCCTCCTACGAGCAGTACTTC. It translates to CASSLDGPASYEQYF. Supplemented by reference TRBV5-5 and TRBJ2-7, the full variable domain reads DAGVTQSPTHLIKTRGQQVTLRCSPISGHKSVSWYQQVLGQGPQFIFQYYEKEERGRGNFPDRFSARQFPNYSSELNVNALLLGDSALYLCASSLDGPASYEQYFGPGTRLTVT.

The table lists this clonotype with a few counts. V usage is TRBV12-3 or TRBV12-4 and J usage is TRBJ2-1; 8 positions agree with TRBD2. V shed 3 bases, J shed 4 bases, and the junction held 8 bases outside the gene matches. The CDR3 covers 16 residues. The CDR3: CASSFRRGALYNEQFF. In DNA, the CDR3 is TGTGCCAGCAGTTTTAGGCGGGGGGCGTTGTACAATGAGCAGTTCTTC.

The V gene is TRBV5-6, the J gene TRBJ2-7; unclear D gene. The germline V gene encodes CDR1 SGHDT and CDR2 YYEEEE. V was clipped by 3 bases and J by 1 base, with 14 bases between them. This CDR3 is 15 amino acids long. The CDR3 here is CASSSPRAFSYEQYF. In nucleotides, the CDR3 is TGTGCCAGCAGCTCCCCTCGGGCATTTTCCTACGAGCAGTACTTC. The whole variable domain, filled in from reference TRBV5-6 and TRBJ2-7, reads DAGVTQSPTHLIKTRGQQVTLRCSPKSGHDTVSWYQQALGQGPQFIFQYYEEEERQRGNFPDRFSGHQFPNYSSELNVNALLLGDSALYLCASSSPRAFSYEQYFGPGTRLTVT.

The chain couples TRBV19 to TRBJ2-1, with D possibly being TRBD2 (6 bases). The CDR3 spans 14 residues. Per the germline V gene, CDR1 is LNHDA and CDR2 is SQIVND (reference sequence). Trimming removed 3 bases from V and 3 bases from J, with 9 bases in between. CDR3 DNA sequence: TGTGCCAGTAGTATTAGCGGACTCTACAATGAGCAGTTCTTC. The encoded protein is CASSISGLYNEQFF.